This entry is about one T cell receptor (beta chain). The antigen is undetermined. Exclusion followed for patients with uncontrolled infection, other autoimmune disease, pregnancy or lactation. Fresh peripheral blood, about 9.6 ml, yielded the PBMCs. RNA transcripts yielded amplified TCR beta CDR3 regions. During a first-round RT-PCR of the TCR CDR3, the HTBI primer set was used. One entry per CDR3 protein, called by TCRdb with MiXCR from the multiplex PCR reads. The profile shows hundreds of thousands of distinct CDR3 sequences, 16% of them singletons. The sample belongs to a study of T cells in Graves' hyperthyroidism and ophthalmopathy. Whole-study findings and limits: In the blood, most expanded thyroid clonotypes above 0.001 appeared as well.

Trimming at V came to 0 bases and at J to 3 bases, leaving 12 bases not matched to a gene. CDR3 size: 18 residues. Germline CDR1 LNHNV, CDR2 YYDKDF (reference sequence). The chain is built from TRBV15 and TRBJ2-7, with TRBD1 identical over 9 bases. The material sequenced was blood. The sequence came from a woman in her forties with Graves' ophthalmopathy. CDR3 DNA sequence: TGTGCCACCAGCAGAGAGGGGCCGAGGACAGGGGAAAACTACGAGCAGTACTTC. Encoded protein: CATSREGPRTGENYEQYF.